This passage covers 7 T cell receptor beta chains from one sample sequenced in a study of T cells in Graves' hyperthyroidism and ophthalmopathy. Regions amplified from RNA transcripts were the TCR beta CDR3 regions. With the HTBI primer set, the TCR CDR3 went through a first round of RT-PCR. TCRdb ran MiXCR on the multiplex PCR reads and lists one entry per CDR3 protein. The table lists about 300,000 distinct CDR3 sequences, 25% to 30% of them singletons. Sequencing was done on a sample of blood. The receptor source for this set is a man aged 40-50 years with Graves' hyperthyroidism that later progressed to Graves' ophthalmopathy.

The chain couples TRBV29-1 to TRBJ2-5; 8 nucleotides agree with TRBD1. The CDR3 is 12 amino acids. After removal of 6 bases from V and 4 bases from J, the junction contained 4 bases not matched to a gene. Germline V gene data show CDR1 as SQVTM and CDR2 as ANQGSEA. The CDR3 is CSVGGQAETQYF. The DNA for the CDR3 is TGCAGCGTGGGGGGACAGGCAGAGACCCAGTACTTC.

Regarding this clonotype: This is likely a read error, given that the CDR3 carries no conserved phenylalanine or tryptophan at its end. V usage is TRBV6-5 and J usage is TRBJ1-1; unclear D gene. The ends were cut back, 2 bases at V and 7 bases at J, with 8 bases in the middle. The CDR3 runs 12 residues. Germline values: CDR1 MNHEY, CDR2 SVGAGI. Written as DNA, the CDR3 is TGTGCCAGCAGTTACGCCCTAGATGAAGCTTTCTCT. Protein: CASSYALDEAFS.

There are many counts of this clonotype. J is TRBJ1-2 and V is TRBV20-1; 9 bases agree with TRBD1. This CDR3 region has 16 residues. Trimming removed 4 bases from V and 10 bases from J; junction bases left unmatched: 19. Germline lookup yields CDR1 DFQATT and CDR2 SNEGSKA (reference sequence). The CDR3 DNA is TGCAGTGCTAAATTATTGTGGGACAGGGTACATCGGGACTACACCTTC. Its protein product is CSAKLLWDRVHRDYTF.

The CDR3: CAREFTGVLYGYTF. CDR3 nucleotides: TGTGCCAGGGAATTTACAGGGGTCCTTTATGGCTACACCTTC. The rearrangement joins TRBV6-1 to TRBJ1-2, with 7 nucleotides matching TRBD1. Germline-derived CDR1 and CDR2 are MNHNS and SASEGT. J lost 5 bases, V lost 9 bases, and 12 bases had no gene match. The CDR3 runs 14 residues.

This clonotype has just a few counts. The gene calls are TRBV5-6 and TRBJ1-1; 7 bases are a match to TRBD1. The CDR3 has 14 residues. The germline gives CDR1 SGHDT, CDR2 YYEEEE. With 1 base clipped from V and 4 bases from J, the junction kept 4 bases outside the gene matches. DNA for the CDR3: TGTGCCAGCAGCTTGAGTCAGGGGGTCACTGAAGCTTTCTTT. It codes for CASSLSQGVTEAFF.

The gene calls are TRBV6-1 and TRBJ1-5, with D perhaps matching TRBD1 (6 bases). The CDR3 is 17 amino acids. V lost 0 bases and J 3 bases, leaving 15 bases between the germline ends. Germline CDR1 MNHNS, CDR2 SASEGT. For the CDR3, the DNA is TGTGCCAGCAGTGAAGCGATGAGAGGGGGGAACAATCAGCCCCAGCATTTT. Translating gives CASSEAMRGGNNQPQHF.

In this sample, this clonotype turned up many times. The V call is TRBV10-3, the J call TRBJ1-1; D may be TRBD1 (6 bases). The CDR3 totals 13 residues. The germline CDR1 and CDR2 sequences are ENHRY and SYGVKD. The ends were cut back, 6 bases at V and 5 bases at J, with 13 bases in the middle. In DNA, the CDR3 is TGTGCCATCAGGGCTTCGACAGGAACTGAAGCTTTCTTT. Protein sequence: CAIRASTGTEAFF.